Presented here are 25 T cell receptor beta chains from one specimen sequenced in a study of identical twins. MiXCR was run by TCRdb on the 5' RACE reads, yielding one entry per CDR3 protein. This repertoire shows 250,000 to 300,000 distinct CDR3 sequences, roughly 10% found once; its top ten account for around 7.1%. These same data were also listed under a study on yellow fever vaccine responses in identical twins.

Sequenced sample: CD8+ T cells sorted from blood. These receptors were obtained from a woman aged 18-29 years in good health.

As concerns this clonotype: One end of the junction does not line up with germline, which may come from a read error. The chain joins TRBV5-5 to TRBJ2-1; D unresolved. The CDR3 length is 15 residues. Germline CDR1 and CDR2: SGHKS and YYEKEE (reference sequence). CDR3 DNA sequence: TGTGCCATCAGCCTCGGGCTTAGTTCCTACAATGAGCAGTTCTTC. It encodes CAISLGLSSYNEQFF.

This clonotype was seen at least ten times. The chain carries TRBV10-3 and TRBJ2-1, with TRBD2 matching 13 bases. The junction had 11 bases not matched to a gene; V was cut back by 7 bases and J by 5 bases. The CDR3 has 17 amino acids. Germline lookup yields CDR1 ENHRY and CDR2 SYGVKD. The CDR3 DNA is TGTGCCATCAATCCTGGAACTGGACTAGCGGGAGACAATGAGCAGTTCTTC. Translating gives CAINPGTGLAGDNEQFF.

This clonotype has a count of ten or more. In nucleotides, the CDR3 is TGTGCCAGCAGCTTAGTGACAGGGGTCTCTCAGCAGTACTTC. Its translation: CASSLVTGVSQQYF. The chain uses TRBV7-2 and TRBJ2-7, with TRBD1 identical over 8 bases. The CDR3 runs to 14 residues. Germline CDR1 is SGHTA and CDR2 is FQGNSA. The V and J ends lost 1 base and 8 bases, in that order; junction bases with no gene match: 7.

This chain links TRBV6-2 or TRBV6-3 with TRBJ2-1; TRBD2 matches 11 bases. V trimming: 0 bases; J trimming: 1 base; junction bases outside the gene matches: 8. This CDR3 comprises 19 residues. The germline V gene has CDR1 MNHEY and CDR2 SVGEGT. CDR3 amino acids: CASSYSIGSGGVSYNEQFF. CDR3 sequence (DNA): TGTGCCAGCAGTTACTCGATTGGTAGCGGGGGGGTTTCCTACAATGAGCAGTTCTTC.

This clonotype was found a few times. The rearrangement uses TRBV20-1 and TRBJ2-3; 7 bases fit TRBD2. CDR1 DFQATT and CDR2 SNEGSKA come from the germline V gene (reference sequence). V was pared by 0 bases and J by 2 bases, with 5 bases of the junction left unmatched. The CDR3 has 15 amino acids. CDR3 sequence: CSARESSGPTDTQYF. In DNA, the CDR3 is TGCAGTGCTAGAGAATCTAGCGGCCCCACAGATACGCAGTATTTT.

CDR3 nucleotide sequence: TGTGCCAGCAGTTTAACCGGGACAACGAGCTCCTACAATGAGCAGTTCTTC. It is translated as CASSLTGTTSSYNEQFF. The rearrangement links TRBV6-2 or TRBV6-3 to TRBJ2-1; a possible D gene is TRBD1 (6 bases). This CDR3 spans 17 amino acids. The germline V gene encodes CDR1 MNHEY and CDR2 SVGEGT. Trimming took 4 bases from V and 0 from J, leaving 16 bases between them.

The chain's CDR3 is CSVDWVETQYF. In DNA, the CDR3 is TGCAGCGTTGATTGGGTTGAGACCCAGTACTTC. This sequence joins TRBV29-1 and TRBJ2-5; D remains ambiguous. V shed 3 bases and J shed 5 bases, with 7 bases lying between them. Germline CDR1 and CDR2: SQVTM and ANQGSEA. The CDR3 is 11 residues long.

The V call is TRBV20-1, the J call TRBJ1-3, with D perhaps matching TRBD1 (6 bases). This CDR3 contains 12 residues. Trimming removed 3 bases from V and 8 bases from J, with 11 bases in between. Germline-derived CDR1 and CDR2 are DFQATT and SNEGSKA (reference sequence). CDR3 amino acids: CSARGAGDTIYF. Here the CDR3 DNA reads TGCAGTGCTAGGGGGGCAGGGGACACCATATATTTT.

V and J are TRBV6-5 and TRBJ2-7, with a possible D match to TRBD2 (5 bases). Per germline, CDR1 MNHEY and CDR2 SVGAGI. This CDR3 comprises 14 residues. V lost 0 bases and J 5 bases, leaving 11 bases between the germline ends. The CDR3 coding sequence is TGTGCCAGCAGTTACTCGGTGAATAGCGACGAGCAGTACTTC. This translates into CASSYSVNSDEQYF.

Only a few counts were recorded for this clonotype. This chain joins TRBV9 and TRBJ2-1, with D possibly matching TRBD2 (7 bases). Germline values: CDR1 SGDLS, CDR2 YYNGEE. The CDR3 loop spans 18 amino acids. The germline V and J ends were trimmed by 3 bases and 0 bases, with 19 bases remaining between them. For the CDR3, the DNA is TGTGCCAGCAGCGGCGTGGGGGGGGGGCCAAGCTCCTACAATGAGCAGTTCTTC. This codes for CASSGVGGGPSSYNEQFF.

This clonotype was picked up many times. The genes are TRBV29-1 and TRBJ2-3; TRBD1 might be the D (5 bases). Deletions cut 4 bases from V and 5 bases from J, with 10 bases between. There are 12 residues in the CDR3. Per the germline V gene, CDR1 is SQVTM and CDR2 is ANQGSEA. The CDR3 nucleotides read TGCAGCGTTGTAGGCAGGGAAGATACGCAGTATTTT. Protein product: CSVVGREDTQYF.

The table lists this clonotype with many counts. The CDR3 nucleotides are TGTGCCAGCAGCATTAACCCCGGAGAGACCCAGTACTTC. This translates into CASSINPGETQYF. The V and J genes are TRBV7-9 and TRBJ2-5, with D unclear. CDR1 is SEHNR and CDR2 is FQNEAQ in the germline V gene (reference sequence). The CDR3 totals 13 residues. Trimming cost V 5 bases and J 4 bases, with 11 bases left between them.

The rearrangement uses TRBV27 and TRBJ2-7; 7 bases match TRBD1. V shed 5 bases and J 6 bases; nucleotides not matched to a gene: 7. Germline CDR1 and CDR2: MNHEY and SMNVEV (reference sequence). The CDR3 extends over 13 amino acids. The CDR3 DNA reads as TGTGCCAGCAGTATGACAGGGTTAAGCGAGCAGTACTTC. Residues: CASSMTGLSEQYF.

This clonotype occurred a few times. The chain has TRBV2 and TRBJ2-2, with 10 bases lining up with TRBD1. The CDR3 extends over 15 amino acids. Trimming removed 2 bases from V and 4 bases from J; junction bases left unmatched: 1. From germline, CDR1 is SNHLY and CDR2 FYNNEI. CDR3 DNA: TGTGCCAGCAGTGAATGGACAGGGGGCACCGGGGAGCTGTTTTTT. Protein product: CASSEWTGGTGELFF.

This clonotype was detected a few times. CDR3: CASSQGRPGYEQYF. The CDR3 coding sequence is TGCGCCAGCAGCCAAGGGCGACCAGGCTACGAGCAGTACTTC. This chain joins TRBV4-1 and TRBJ2-7; D is undetermined. Trimming removed 1 base from V and 3 bases from J, with 10 bases in between. The V gene's germline CDR1 is MGHRA and CDR2 YSYEKL. This CDR3 comprises 14 residues.

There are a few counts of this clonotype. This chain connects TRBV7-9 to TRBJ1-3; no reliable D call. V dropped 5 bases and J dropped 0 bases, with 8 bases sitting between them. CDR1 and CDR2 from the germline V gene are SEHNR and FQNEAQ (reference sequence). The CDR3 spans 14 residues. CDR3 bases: TGTGCCAGCAGCAAGGACTTCTCTGGAAACACCATATATTTT. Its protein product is CASSKDFSGNTIYF.

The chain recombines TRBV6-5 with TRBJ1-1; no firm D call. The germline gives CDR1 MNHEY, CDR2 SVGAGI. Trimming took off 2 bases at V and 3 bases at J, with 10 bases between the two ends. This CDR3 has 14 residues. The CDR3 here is CASSYRTEYTEAFF. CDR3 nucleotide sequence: TGTGCCAGCAGTTACCGGACGGAATACACTGAAGCTTTCTTT.

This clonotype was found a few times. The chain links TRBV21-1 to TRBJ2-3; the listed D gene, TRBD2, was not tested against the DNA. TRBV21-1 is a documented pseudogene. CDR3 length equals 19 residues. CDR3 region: CASSKETANGLSHGGTQYF. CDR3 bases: TGTGCCAGCAGCAAAGAAACTGCTAACGGTTTAAGTCACGGGGGTACGCAGTATTTT.

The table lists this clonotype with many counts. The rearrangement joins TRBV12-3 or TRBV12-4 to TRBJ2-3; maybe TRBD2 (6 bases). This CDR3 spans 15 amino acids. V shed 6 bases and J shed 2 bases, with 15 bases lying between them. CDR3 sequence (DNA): TGTGCCAGCAGCTCCTTCGCGGGGTCCACAGATACGCAGTATTTT. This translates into CASSSFAGSTDTQYF.

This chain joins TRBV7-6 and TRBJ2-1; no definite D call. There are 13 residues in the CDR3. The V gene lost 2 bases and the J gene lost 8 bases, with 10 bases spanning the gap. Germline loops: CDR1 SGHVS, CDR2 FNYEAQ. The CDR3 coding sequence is TGTGCCAGCAGCTTAAATTTGCTCGATGAGCAGTTCTTC. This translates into CASSLNLLDEQFF.

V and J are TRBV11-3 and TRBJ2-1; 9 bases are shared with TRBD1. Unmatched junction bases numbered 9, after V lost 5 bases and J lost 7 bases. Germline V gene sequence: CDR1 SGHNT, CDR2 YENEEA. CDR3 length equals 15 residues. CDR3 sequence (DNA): TGTGCCAGCAGCCCCCGGGACAGGGTAGGGAATGAGCAGTTCTTC. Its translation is CASSPRDRVGNEQFF.

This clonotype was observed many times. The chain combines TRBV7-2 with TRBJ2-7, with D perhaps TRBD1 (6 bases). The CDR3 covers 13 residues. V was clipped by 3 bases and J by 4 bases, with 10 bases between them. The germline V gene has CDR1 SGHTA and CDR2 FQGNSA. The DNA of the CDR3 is TGTGCCAGCAGCTTGGACAGAGTATACGAGCAGTACTTC. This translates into CASSLDRVYEQYF.

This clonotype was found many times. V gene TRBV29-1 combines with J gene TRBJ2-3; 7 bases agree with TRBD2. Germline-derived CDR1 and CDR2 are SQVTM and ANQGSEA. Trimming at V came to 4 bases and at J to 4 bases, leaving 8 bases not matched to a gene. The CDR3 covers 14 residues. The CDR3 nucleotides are TGCAGCGTTGTGCCTAGCGGTCATGCAGATACGCAGTATTTT. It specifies CSVVPSGHADTQYF.

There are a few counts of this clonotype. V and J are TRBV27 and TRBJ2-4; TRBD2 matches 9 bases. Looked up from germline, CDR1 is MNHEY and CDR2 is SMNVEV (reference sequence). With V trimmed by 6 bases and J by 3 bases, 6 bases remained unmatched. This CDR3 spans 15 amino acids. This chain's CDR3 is CASSAGGPIKNIQYF. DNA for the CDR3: TGTGCCAGCAGCGCGGGGGGGCCGATCAAAAACATTCAGTACTTC.

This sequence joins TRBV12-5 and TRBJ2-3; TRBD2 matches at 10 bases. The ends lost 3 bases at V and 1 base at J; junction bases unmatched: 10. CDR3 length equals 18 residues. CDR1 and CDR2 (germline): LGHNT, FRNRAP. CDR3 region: CASGFSVRTSGGTDTQYF. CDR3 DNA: TGTGCTAGTGGTTTTAGCGTGCGGACTAGCGGTGGCACAGATACGCAGTATTTT. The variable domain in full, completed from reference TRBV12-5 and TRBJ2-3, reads DARVTQTPRHKVTEMGQEVTMRCQPILGHNTVFWYRQTMMQGLELLAYFRNRAPLDDSGMPKDRFSAEMPDATLATLKIQPSEPRDSAVYFCASGFSVRTSGGTDTQYFGPGTRLTVL.